The 8 T cell receptor beta chains in this list originate from one sample, sequenced in a study of technical replicates of blood from a few donors. Produced via immunoSEQ multiplex PCR; TCRdb's table is partial and in-frame only. This table has approximately 87,000 clones, 75% to 95% appearing once. Material: T cells isolated from PBMCs. These receptors all stem from a human donor in good health. Some clones in this sample may be carry-over from other donors' samples.

The V call is TRBV15, the J call TRBJ2-1, with D possibly being TRBD2 (6 bases). The CDR3 covers 13 residues. Deletions cut 4 bases from V and 13 bases from J, with 17 bases between. CDR1 is LNHNV, CDR2 YYDKDF, per germline (reference sequence). In nucleotides, the CDR3 is TGTGCCACCAGCATCGTGCTGCGGGACCCACAGTTCTTC. Its translation is CATSIVLRDPQFF.

The V call is TRBV7-3, the J call TRBJ2-1; 9 bases are shared with TRBD2. Looked up from germline, CDR1 is SGHTA and CDR2 is FQGTGA. This CDR3 contains 14 residues. V trimming: 0 bases; J trimming: 6 bases; junction bases outside the gene matches: 0. CDR3: CASSLTSGSNEQFF. Written as DNA, the CDR3 is TGTGCCAGCAGCTTAACTAGCGGGAGCAATGAGCAGTTCTTC. The full variable domain, in which reference TRBV7-3 and TRBJ2-1 provide the parts outside the CDR3, is GAGVSQTPSNKVTEKGKYVELRCDPISGHTALYWYRQSLGQGPEFLIYFQGTGAADDSGLPNDRFFAVRPEGSVSTLKIQRTERGDSAVYLCASSLTSGSNEQFFGPGTRLTVL.

This clone came up once. The chain recombines TRBV6-5 with TRBJ1-1, with D uncertain. The V gene lost 8 bases and the J gene lost 4 bases, with 8 bases spanning the gap. In germline, CDR1 is MNHEY, CDR2 SVGAGI. This CDR3 contains 11 residues. The CDR3 DNA reads as TGTGCCAGCTCTCCCGGCACTGAAGCTTTCTTT. Translation gives CASSPGTEAFF.

J is TRBJ2-2 and V is TRBV13; D remains unclear. The CDR3 is 12 amino acids. The ends were cut back, 8 bases at V and 1 base at J, with 5 bases in the middle. Germline V CDR1 and CDR2: PRHDT, FYEKMQ (reference sequence). CDR3 protein: CASGQNTGELFF. In DNA, the CDR3 is TGTGCCAGCGGGCAGAACACCGGGGAGCTGTTTTTT.

This CDR3 reads CASSASTGTGGYEQYF. The DNA for the CDR3 is TGTGCCAGTAGTGCTTCAACCGGGACAGGGGGATACGAGCAGTACTTC. This sequence joins TRBV19 and TRBJ2-7; 11 bases are a match to TRBD1. With V trimmed by 5 bases and J by 4 bases, 10 bases remained unmatched. The CDR3 has 16 residues. Germline V gene lookup returns CDR1 LNHDA and CDR2 SQIVND (reference sequence).

The chain carries TRBV9 and TRBJ2-7; D call uncertain. This CDR3 region has 13 residues. The V end lost 0 bases, the J end lost 3 bases, and 7 bases lay between the germline ends. Germline loops: CDR1 SGDLS, CDR2 YYNGEE. CDR3 in amino acids: CASSVEDSYEQYF. CDR3 sequence (DNA): TGTGCCAGCAGCGTAGAAGATAGCTACGAGCAGTACTTC.

The gene calls are TRBV7-8 and TRBJ1-5; D not resolved. V was cut by 5 bases and J by 2 bases, with 10 bases left in between. The germline V gene has CDR1 SGHVS and CDR2 FQNEAQ. The CDR3 is 14 amino acids. The CDR3 loop reads CASSPRAGNQPQHF. Here the CDR3 DNA reads TGTGCCAGCAGCCCGAGGGCAGGCAATCAGCCCCAGCATTTT.

Only one count was recorded for this clone. The rearrangement links TRBV29-1 to TRBJ2-2; 8 bases fit TRBD2. V was pared by 4 bases and J by 8 bases, with 9 bases of the junction left unmatched. Germline CDR1 SQVTM, CDR2 ANQGSEA. The CDR3 runs to 14 residues. The CDR3 sequence: CSVVTREGLGELFF. The CDR3 region has the DNA TGCAGCGTTGTGACCCGGGAGGGCCTAGGGGAGCTGTTTTTT.